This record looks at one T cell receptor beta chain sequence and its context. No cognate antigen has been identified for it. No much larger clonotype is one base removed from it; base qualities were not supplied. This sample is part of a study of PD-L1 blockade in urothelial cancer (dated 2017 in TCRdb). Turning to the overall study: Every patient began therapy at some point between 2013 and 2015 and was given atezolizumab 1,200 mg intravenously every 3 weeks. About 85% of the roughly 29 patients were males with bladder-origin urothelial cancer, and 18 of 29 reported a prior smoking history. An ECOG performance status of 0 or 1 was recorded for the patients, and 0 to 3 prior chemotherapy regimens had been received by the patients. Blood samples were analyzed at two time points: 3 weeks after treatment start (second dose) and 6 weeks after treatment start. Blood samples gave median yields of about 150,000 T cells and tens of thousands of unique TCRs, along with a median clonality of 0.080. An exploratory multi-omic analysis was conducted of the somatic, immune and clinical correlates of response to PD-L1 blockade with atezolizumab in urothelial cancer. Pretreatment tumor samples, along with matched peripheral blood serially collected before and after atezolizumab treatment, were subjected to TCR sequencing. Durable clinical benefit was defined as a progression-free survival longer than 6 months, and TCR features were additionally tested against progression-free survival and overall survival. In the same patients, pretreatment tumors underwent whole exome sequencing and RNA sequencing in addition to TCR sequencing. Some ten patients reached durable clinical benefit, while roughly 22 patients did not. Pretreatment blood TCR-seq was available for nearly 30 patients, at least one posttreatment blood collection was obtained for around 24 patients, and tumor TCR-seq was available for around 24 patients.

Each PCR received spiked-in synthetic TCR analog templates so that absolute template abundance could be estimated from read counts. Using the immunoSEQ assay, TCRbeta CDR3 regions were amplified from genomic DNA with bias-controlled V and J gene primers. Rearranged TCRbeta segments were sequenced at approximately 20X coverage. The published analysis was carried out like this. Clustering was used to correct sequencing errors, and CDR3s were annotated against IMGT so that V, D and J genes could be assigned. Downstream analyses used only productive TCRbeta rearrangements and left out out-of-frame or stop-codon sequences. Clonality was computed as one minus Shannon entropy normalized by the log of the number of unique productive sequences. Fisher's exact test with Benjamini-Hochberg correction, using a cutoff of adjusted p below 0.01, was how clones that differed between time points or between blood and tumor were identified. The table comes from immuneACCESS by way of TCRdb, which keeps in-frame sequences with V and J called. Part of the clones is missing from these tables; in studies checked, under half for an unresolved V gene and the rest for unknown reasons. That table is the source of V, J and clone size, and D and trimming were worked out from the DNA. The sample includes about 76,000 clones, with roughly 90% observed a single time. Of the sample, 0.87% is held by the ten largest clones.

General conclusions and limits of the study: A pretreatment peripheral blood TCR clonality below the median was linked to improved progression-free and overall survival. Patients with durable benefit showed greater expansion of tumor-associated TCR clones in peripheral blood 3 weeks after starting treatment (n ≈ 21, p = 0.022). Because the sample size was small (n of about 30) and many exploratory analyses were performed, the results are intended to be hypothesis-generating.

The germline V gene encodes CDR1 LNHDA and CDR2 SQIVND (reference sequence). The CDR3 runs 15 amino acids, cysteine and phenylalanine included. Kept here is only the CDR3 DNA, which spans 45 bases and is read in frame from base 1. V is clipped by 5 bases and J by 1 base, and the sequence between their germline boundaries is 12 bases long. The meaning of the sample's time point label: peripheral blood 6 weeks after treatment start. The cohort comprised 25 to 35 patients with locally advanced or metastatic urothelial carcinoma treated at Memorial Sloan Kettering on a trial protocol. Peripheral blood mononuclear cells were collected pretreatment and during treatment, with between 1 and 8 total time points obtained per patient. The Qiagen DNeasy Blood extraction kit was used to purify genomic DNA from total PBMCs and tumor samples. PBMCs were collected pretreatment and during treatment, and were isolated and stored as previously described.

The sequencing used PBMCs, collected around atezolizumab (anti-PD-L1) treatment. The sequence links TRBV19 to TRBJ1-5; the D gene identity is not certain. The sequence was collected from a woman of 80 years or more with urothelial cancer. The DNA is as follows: TGTGCCAGTAGTCCGGTAGGAGGCAGCAATCAGCCCCAGCATTTT. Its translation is CASSPVGGSNQPQHF.